The rows below give T cell receptor beta chains drawn from one sample of a study of cytomegalovirus exposure and HLA in healthy donors. Data came from immunoSEQ multiplex PCR; TCRdb stores just in-frame clones and leaves some out. Of about 120,000 clones in the sample, around 77% were seen once. The sequencing input was PBMCs. These receptors came from a human donor in good health. CDR3s include the opening cysteine and the closing phenylalanine or tryptophan. A D gene is named only where the DNA matches it firmly. Clone size is given for some rows only: seen once, a few or many times, or a class if the clone is expanded.

d_call clone_size j_call v_call cdr3_nt cdr3_aa
. . TRBJ1-4 TRBV7-9 TGTGCCAGCAGCTTAGCAGGGGCTGGGACTAATGAAAAACTGTTTTTT CASSLAGAGTNEKLFF
. few TRBJ2-4 TRBV4-1 TGCGCCAGCAGCCAGGTGGTACAGACAGGGAGGGCCAAAAACATTCAGTACTTC CASSQVVQTGRAKNIQYF
. once TRBJ2-5 TRBV5-1 TGCGCCAGCAGCTTTGGGCCACCCCAAGAGACCCAGTACTTC CASSFGPPQETQYF
TRBD1 . TRBJ2-7 TRBV7-9 TGTGCCAGCATGACCGGGACAGGGACGAACGAGCAGTACTTC CASMTGTGTNEQYF
TRBD2 few TRBJ2-7 TRBV7-2 TGTGCCAGCAGCTTAGGGAAGCTAGCGGGTTACGAGCAGTACTTC CASSLGKLAGYEQYF
. once TRBJ1-1 TRBV10-2 TGCGCCAGCAGTGCCCAGGGAGCGGGGACTGAAGCTTTCTTT CASSAQGAGTEAFF
. once TRBJ1-2 TRBV23-1 TGCGCCAGCAGTCAAACGCAGGCGGGGGCGGGAGGCTACACCTTC CASSQTQAGAGGYTF
TRBD1 . TRBJ2-4 TRBV19 TGTGCCAGTAGTATGGACAGGAGCCTAGCCAAAAACATTCAGTACTTC CASSMDRSLAKNIQYF
TRBD1 . TRBJ1-1 TRBV6-5 TGTGCCAGCAGGGTGGACAGGATGGTTGCTGAAGCTTTCTTT CASRVDRMVAEAFF
TRBD2 . TRBJ2-7 TRBV4-2 TGTGCCAGCAGCCAAGAGAATGCGCTAGCGGTTACTTATGAGCAGTACTTC CASSQENALAVTYEQYF
. . TRBJ2-3 TRBV6-1 TGTGCCAGCCGACCTAGCGGCACAGATACGCAGTATTTT CASRPSGTDTQYF
. . TRBJ1-6 TRBV19 TGTGCCAGTAGCGTGGGACTCCTGAGCGGGGGTTCACCCCTCCACTTT CASSVGLLSGGSPLHF
TRBD1 . TRBJ2-7 TRBV11-3 TGTGCCAGCAGCTTAGATCGTAGGCGCTGGACAGGGGCCTACGAGCAGTACTTC CASSLDRRRWTGAYEQYF
. . TRBJ2-3 TRBV9 TGTGCCAGCAGCGGGCGGGACGTCTTAGATACGCAGTATTTT CASSGRDVLDTQYF
. . TRBJ2-7 TRBV15 TGTGCCACCAGCAGAGAACGAAATGTGTTGGGGCACTCCTACGAGCAGTACTTC CATSRERNVLGHSYEQYF
TRBD1 . TRBJ2-7 TRBV29-1 TGCAGCGCACCGCGCGGACAGGGGGCTGGCGAGCAGTACTTC CSAPRGQGAGEQYF